These T cell receptor beta chains were read from a single sample in a study of shared clonotypes between healthy human individuals. Measured with immunoSEQ multiplex PCR; TCRdb has only the in-frame clones, and not every one. The sample lists about 2.1 million clones; approximately 94% were seen once. Sample: naive CD8+ T cells from PBMCs. The receptor set was obtained from a man aged 18 to 30 in good health. Some clones in this sample may be carry-over from other donors' samples. CDR3s include the opening cysteine and the closing phenylalanine or tryptophan. D genes are given only for firm matches. Size tells how often a clone was seen (once, few, many) or the class of an expanded clone, and some rows leave it out.

clone_size: .; j_call: TRBJ1-1; v_call: TRBV27; d_call: .; cdr3_nt: TGTGCCAGCAGTTTTGGGGGGGCCACTGAAGCTTTCTTT; cdr3_aa: CASSFGGATEAFF
clone_size: .; j_call: TRBJ1-5; v_call: TRBV29-1; d_call: .; cdr3_nt: TGCAGCGTTGAAGATCGAGGATTT; cdr3_aa: CSVEDRGF
clone_size: .; j_call: TRBJ2-1; v_call: TRBV4-2; d_call: TRBD2; cdr3_nt: TGTGCCAGCAGCCAAGACCTAGCGGGAGGGGATGAGCAGTTCTTC; cdr3_aa: CASSQDLAGGDEQFF
clone_size: .; j_call: TRBJ2-7; v_call: TRBV20-1; d_call: TRBD2; cdr3_nt: TGCAGTGCAAGACTAGCGGGCGAGCAGTACTTC; cdr3_aa: CSARLAGEQYF
clone_size: .; j_call: TRBJ2-1; v_call: TRBV7-2; d_call: TRBD2; cdr3_nt: TGTGCCAGCAGCTACCGGGACTATTACAATGAGCAGTTCTTC; cdr3_aa: CASSYRDYYNEQFF
clone_size: .; j_call: TRBJ2-5; v_call: TRBV9; d_call: .; cdr3_nt: TGTGCCAGCAGCGTGAGCGGGACCCAGTACTTC; cdr3_aa: CASSVSGTQYF
clone_size: .; j_call: TRBJ2-3; v_call: TRBV2; d_call: TRBD2; cdr3_nt: TGTGCCAGCTCCATGGGACTAGCGAGCACAGATACGCAGTATTTT; cdr3_aa: CASSMGLASTDTQYF
clone_size: .; j_call: TRBJ2-3; v_call: TRBV9; d_call: .; cdr3_nt: TGTGCCAGCAGCCCGGGAGATACGCAGTATTTT; cdr3_aa: CASSPGDTQYF
clone_size: .; j_call: TRBJ2-7; v_call: TRBV18; d_call: .; cdr3_nt: TGTGTCAGCTCACCTACGGATCAGGGTTTCTCCTACGAGCAGTACTTC; cdr3_aa: CVSSPTDQGFSYEQYF
clone_size: .; j_call: TRBJ2-7; v_call: TRBV29-1; d_call: TRBD1; cdr3_nt: TGCAGCGTCGGGGACAGCTACGAGCAGTACTTC; cdr3_aa: CSVGDSYEQYF
clone_size: .; j_call: TRBJ2-3; v_call: TRBV19; d_call: TRBD2; cdr3_nt: TGTGCCAGGAGAAGCCCCGGACTAGCACGTTTGCCAGATACGCAGTATTTT; cdr3_aa: CARRSPGLARLPDTQYF
clone_size: once; j_call: TRBJ2-7; v_call: TRBV7-2; d_call: .; cdr3_nt: TGTGCCAGCAGCTTAGCGGGATTACCCGAGCAGTACTTC; cdr3_aa: CASSLAGLPEQYF
clone_size: .; j_call: TRBJ2-1; v_call: TRBV6-1; d_call: TRBD2; cdr3_nt: TGTGCCAGCAGTGAGGGACTAGCGGGAGACCCCTACAATGAGCAGTTCTTC; cdr3_aa: CASSEGLAGDPYNEQFF
clone_size: .; j_call: TRBJ1-5; v_call: TRBV13; d_call: .; cdr3_nt: TGTGCCAGCAGCTTAGGCCAGAGCAATCAGCCCCAGCATTTT; cdr3_aa: CASSLGQSNQPQHF
clone_size: .; j_call: TRBJ2-7; v_call: TRBV7-9; d_call: .; cdr3_nt: TGTGCCAGCAGCCCGGGCGGGACTTACGAGCAGTACTTC; cdr3_aa: CASSPGGTYEQYF
clone_size: few; j_call: TRBJ1-1; v_call: TRBV6-5; d_call: .; cdr3_nt: TGTGCCAGCAGTTCGGTGCAGGGGAAAACTGAAGCTTTCTTT; cdr3_aa: CASSSVQGKTEAFF
clone_size: .; j_call: TRBJ1-3; v_call: TRBV11-2; d_call: .; cdr3_nt: TGTGCCAGCAGCTTAGATCATTATAAGGAGGGTTCTGGAAACACCATATATTTT; cdr3_aa: CASSLDHYKEGSGNTIYF
clone_size: .; j_call: TRBJ1-4; v_call: TRBV2; d_call: .; cdr3_nt: TGTGCCAGCGCGAGGGAGAGGAGGGAAAAACTGTTTTTT; cdr3_aa: CASARERREKLFF
clone_size: once; j_call: TRBJ2-7; v_call: TRBV30; d_call: .; cdr3_nt: TGTGCCTGGAGTATTGGCCTAGCTGGTGAGCAGTACTTC; cdr3_aa: CAWSIGLAGEQYF
clone_size: .; j_call: TRBJ2-1; v_call: TRBV4-1; d_call: TRBD2; cdr3_nt: TGCGCCAGCAGCCAAGATGAGGGGGCGGTTTGGACTAGCGGGAGTGCCCGCAATGAGCAGTTCTTC; cdr3_aa: CASSQDEGAVWTSGSARNEQFF
clone_size: .; j_call: TRBJ2-3; v_call: TRBV15; d_call: TRBD2; cdr3_nt: TGTGCCACCAGCAGAGATGGACTAGCGGCGGGCCGTAGCACAGATACGCAGTATTTT; cdr3_aa: CATSRDGLAAGRSTDTQYF
clone_size: .; j_call: TRBJ2-3; v_call: TRBV2; d_call: TRBD2; cdr3_nt: TGTGCCAGCAGTGATCTAGCGGGAGTGTTAGATACGCAGTATTTT; cdr3_aa: CASSDLAGVLDTQYF
clone_size: once; j_call: TRBJ2-7; v_call: TRBV10-3; d_call: .; cdr3_nt: TGTGCCATCAGGGAGAACTACGAGCAGTACTTC; cdr3_aa: CAIRENYEQYF
clone_size: .; j_call: TRBJ1-1; v_call: TRBV5-4; d_call: .; cdr3_nt: TGTGCCAGCAGCCTGGGGTTGACTGAAGCTTTCTTT; cdr3_aa: CASSLGLTEAFF
clone_size: .; j_call: TRBJ2-1; v_call: TRBV28; d_call: TRBD2; cdr3_nt: TGTGCCAGCAGTCGGACTAGCTCCTACAATGAGCAGTTCTTC; cdr3_aa: CASSRTSSYNEQFF
clone_size: .; j_call: TRBJ2-7; v_call: TRBV27; d_call: .; cdr3_nt: TGTGCCAGCAGTTCCCAAGAACTAGCCCATCGCGAGCAGTACTTC; cdr3_aa: CASSSQELAHREQYF
clone_size: .; j_call: TRBJ2-7; v_call: TRBV4-2; d_call: .; cdr3_nt: TGTGCCAGCAGCCAAGGACCCCAGGGCGAGCAGTACTTC; cdr3_aa: CASSQGPQGEQYF
clone_size: .; j_call: TRBJ1-1; v_call: TRBV25-1; d_call: .; cdr3_nt: TGTGCCAGCAGTGGCACAGGGCTGGTTTCTGAAGCTTTCTTT; cdr3_aa: CASSGTGLVSEAFF
clone_size: .; j_call: TRBJ2-7; v_call: TRBV7-9; d_call: TRBD1; cdr3_nt: TGTGCCAGCAGCTCTGGACAGGGTTGGAGCTACGAGCAGTACTTC; cdr3_aa: CASSSGQGWSYEQYF
clone_size: .; j_call: TRBJ2-1; v_call: TRBV28; d_call: TRBD1; cdr3_nt: TGTGCCAGCGAAAGACAGGGGTACAATGAGCAGTTCTTC; cdr3_aa: CASERQGYNEQFF
clone_size: .; j_call: TRBJ2-7; v_call: TRBV5-1; d_call: TRBD1; cdr3_nt: TGCGCCAGCAGCTTGGGACAGGGTGTCGACGAGCAGTACTTC; cdr3_aa: CASSLGQGVDEQYF
clone_size: .; j_call: TRBJ2-3; v_call: TRBV7-7; d_call: .; cdr3_nt: TGTGCCAGCAGTTGGGGGGCTGGTGGAGATACGCAGTATTTT; cdr3_aa: CASSWGAGGDTQYF
clone_size: .; j_call: TRBJ1-1; v_call: TRBV4-1; d_call: .; cdr3_nt: TGCGCCAGCAGCCAAGCCCCAATGAACACTGAAGCTTTCTTT; cdr3_aa: CASSQAPMNTEAFF
clone_size: .; j_call: TRBJ2-5; v_call: TRBV7-9; d_call: .; cdr3_nt: TGTGCCAGCAGCTTAGAGGGTAGGCCCTCGGGGGAGGAGACCCAGTACTTC; cdr3_aa: CASSLEGRPSGEETQYF
clone_size: .; j_call: TRBJ2-2; v_call: TRBV4-3; d_call: TRBD2; cdr3_nt: TGCGCCAGCAGCCAAGGCCTAGCGGGAGGGAACACCGGGGAGCTGTTTTTT; cdr3_aa: CASSQGLAGGNTGELFF
clone_size: .; j_call: TRBJ2-5; v_call: TRBV7-8; d_call: .; cdr3_nt: TGTGCCAGCAGCTTAGTGGGCTCCGGGACCCAGTACTTC; cdr3_aa: CASSLVGSGTQYF
clone_size: few; j_call: TRBJ2-2; v_call: TRBV27; d_call: TRBD2; cdr3_nt: TGTGCCAGCAGTTTATCGACTAGCGGGACAGGGGAGCTGTTTTTT; cdr3_aa: CASSLSTSGTGELFF
clone_size: .; j_call: TRBJ1-1; v_call: TRBV9; d_call: TRBD1; cdr3_nt: TGTGCCAGCAGCGAGTACGGACAGGGGGCGAAGGCTTTCTTT; cdr3_aa: CASSEYGQGAKAFF
clone_size: .; j_call: TRBJ1-2; v_call: TRBV28; d_call: TRBD1; cdr3_nt: TGTGCCAGCAGTTTATTGAGAGGGACAGGCTATGGCTACACCTTC; cdr3_aa: CASSLLRGTGYGYTF
clone_size: .; j_call: TRBJ2-1; v_call: TRBV7-3; d_call: .; cdr3_nt: TGTGCCAGCAGCTTAATCCGGGGCCCACCCAATGAGCAGTTCTTC; cdr3_aa: CASSLIRGPPNEQFF
clone_size: .; j_call: TRBJ2-3; v_call: TRBV7-8; d_call: .; cdr3_nt: TGTGCCAGCAGCCAGGAGGCGGGGAGGACAGATACGCAGTATTTT; cdr3_aa: CASSQEAGRTDTQYF
clone_size: .; j_call: TRBJ2-7; v_call: TRBV7-9; d_call: TRBD2; cdr3_nt: TGTGCCAGCAGCTTTTTTCGGGGGTCGGCGGGAGGGATCTCCTACGAGCAGTACTTC; cdr3_aa: CASSFFRGSAGGISYEQYF
clone_size: .; j_call: TRBJ2-7; v_call: TRBV28; d_call: .; cdr3_nt: TGTGCCAGCAGTTCCCTCTTTCCCGGGATAGCCTACGAGCAGTACTTC; cdr3_aa: CASSSLFPGIAYEQYF
clone_size: .; j_call: TRBJ1-5; v_call: TRBV28; d_call: .; cdr3_nt: TGTGCCAGCAGTTTAGGGCTCGGGCGGGGTCAGCCCCAGCATTTT; cdr3_aa: CASSLGLGRGQPQHF
clone_size: once; j_call: TRBJ1-5; v_call: TRBV5-5; d_call: .; cdr3_nt: TGTGCCACCAGCCCCGTTGGAGGGACTCAGCCCCAGCATTTT; cdr3_aa: CATSPVGGTQPQHF
clone_size: .; j_call: TRBJ2-1; v_call: TRBV12-5; d_call: .; cdr3_nt: TGTGCTAGTGGTCCAAGAATAGAGGCGGTCTTC; cdr3_aa: CASGPRIEAVF
clone_size: .; j_call: TRBJ2-7; v_call: TRBV5-6; d_call: TRBD1; cdr3_nt: TGTGCCAGCAGTCATCGACAGGGAGAGCAGTACTTC; cdr3_aa: CASSHRQGEQYF
clone_size: once; j_call: TRBJ2-7; v_call: TRBV27; d_call: .; cdr3_nt: TGTGCCAGCAGTTTGTCACGACAGGCCCTCGAGCAGTACTTC; cdr3_aa: CASSLSRQALEQYF
clone_size: .; j_call: TRBJ1-5; v_call: TRBV30; d_call: TRBD1; cdr3_nt: TGTGCCTGGAGTACAGGGGGCAATCAGCCCCAGCATTTT; cdr3_aa: CAWSTGGNQPQHF
clone_size: .; j_call: TRBJ2-2; v_call: TRBV9; d_call: TRBD2; cdr3_nt: TGTGCCAGCAGCGGGCGGGAGCGGGGCACCGGGGAGCTGTTTTTT; cdr3_aa: CASSGRERGTGELFF
clone_size: .; j_call: TRBJ1-5; v_call: TRBV7-8; d_call: .; cdr3_nt: TGTGCCAGCAGCTTGAACTCAAATCAGCCCCAGCATTTT; cdr3_aa: CASSLNSNQPQHF
clone_size: .; j_call: TRBJ2-3; v_call: TRBV7-9; d_call: .; cdr3_nt: TGTGCCAGCAGCTTATCCACAGGGAGGGCAGATACGCAGTATTTT; cdr3_aa: CASSLSTGRADTQYF
clone_size: .; j_call: TRBJ2-7; v_call: TRBV28; d_call: TRBD2; cdr3_nt: TGTGCCAGCAGTTCCCCCCCCGAGCGGGGTACCTACGAGCAGTACTTC; cdr3_aa: CASSSPPERGTYEQYF